The 2 T cell receptor beta chains below were found in one sample sequenced in a study of response to subunit inactivated influenza vaccine. Using its own MiXCR run on the RT-PCR reads, TCRdb lists one record per CDR3 protein. The table includes more than 700,000 distinct CDR3 sequences, approximately 21% detected once. The sequences come from PBMCs from blood, collected 5 days after vaccination. Receptors originate from a man between 45 and 60 years old who received an inactivated influenza vaccine.

This clonotype was counted a few times. The rearrangement joins TRBV20-1 to TRBJ1-1; 9 bases are shared with TRBD1. The CDR3 spans 15 residues. Germline CDR1 and CDR2: DFQATT and SNEGSKA (reference sequence). Trimming at V came to 4 bases and at J to 0 bases, leaving 6 bases not matched to a gene. The CDR3 region has the DNA TGCAGTGCTAAGACAGGGGGAGGTATGAACACTGAAGCTTTCTTT. This gives the protein CSAKTGGGMNTEAFF.

This clonotype was picked up a small number of times. The V gene is TRBV3-1, the J gene TRBJ1-2; 7 bases fit TRBD1. V shed 0 bases and J 7 bases; nucleotides not matched to a gene: 8. The CDR3 consists of 15 residues. Germline loops: CDR1 LGHDT, CDR2 YNNKEL (reference sequence). CDR3 amino acids: CASSQDVTGNGGYTF. The CDR3 DNA sequence: TGTGCCAGCAGCCAAGATGTGACAGGGAATGGTGGCTACACCTTC. The entire variable domain, with the rest obtained from reference TRBV3-1 and TRBJ1-2, is as follows: DTAVSQTPKYLVTQMGNDKSIKCEQNLGHDTMYWYKQDSKKFLKIMFSYNNKELIINETVPNRFSPKSPDKAHLNLHINSLELGDSAVYFCASSQDVTGNGGYTFGSGTRLTVV.